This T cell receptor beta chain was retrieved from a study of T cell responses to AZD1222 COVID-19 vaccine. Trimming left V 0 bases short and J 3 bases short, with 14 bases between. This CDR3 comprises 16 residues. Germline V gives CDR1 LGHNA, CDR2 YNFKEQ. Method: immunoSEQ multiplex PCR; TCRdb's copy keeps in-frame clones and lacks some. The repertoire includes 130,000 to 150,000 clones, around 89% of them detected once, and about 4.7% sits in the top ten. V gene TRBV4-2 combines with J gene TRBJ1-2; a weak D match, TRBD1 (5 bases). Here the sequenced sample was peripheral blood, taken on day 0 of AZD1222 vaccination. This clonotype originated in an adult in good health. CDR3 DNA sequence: TGTGCCAGCAGCCAAGAGACGCAGGGAAACCACTATGGCTACACCTTC. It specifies CASSQETQGNHYGYTF.